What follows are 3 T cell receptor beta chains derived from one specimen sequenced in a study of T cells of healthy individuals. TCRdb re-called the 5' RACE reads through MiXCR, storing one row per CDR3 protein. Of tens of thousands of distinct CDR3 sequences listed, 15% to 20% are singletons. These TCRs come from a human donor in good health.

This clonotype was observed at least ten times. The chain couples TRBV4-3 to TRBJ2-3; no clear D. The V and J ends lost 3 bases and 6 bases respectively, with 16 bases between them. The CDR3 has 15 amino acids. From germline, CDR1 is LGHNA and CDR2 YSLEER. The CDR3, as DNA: TGCGCCAGCAGCCACGCGAAAAACTCGGAGGATACGCAGTATTTT. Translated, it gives CASSHAKNSEDTQYF.

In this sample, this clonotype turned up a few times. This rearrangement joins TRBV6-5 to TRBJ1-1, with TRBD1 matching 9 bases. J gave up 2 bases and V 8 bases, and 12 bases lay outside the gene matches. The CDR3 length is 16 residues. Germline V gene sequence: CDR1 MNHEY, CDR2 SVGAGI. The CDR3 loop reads CASWSPPGQGNTEAFF. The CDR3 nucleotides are TGTGCCAGCTGGTCACCCCCGGGACAGGGTAACACTGAAGCTTTCTTT.

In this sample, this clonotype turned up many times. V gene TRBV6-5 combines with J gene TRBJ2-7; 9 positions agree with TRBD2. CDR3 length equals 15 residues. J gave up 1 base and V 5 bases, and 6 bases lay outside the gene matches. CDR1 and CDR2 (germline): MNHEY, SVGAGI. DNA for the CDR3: TGTGCCAGCAGTATTAGCGGGAGAAGGTCCTACGAGCAGTACTTC. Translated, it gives CASSISGRRSYEQYF.